The 25 T cell receptor beta chains listed next were all sequenced from one sample in a study of T cells after yellow fever vaccination. In TCRdb, the 5' RACE reads were re-called with MiXCR into one record per CDR3 protein. Among around 330,000 distinct CDR3 sequences listed, around 4% were seen once. Sequences were derived from PBMCs, sampled on the day of the yellow fever booster vaccination. These receptors were collected from a man between 18 and 29 years old who received the YFV17D yellow fever vaccine.

This clonotype was seen only a few times. The genes are TRBV5-6 and TRBJ2-7; 9 bases agree with TRBD1. The CDR3 loop spans 15 amino acids. In germline, CDR1 is SGHDT, CDR2 YYEEEE. V shed 5 bases and J 3 bases; nucleotides not matched to a gene: 9. Here the CDR3 DNA reads TGTGCCAGCAGGTTATTGGGACAGGGCGTCTACGAGCAGTACGTC. Translated: CASRLLGQGVYEQYV.

The rearrangement uses TRBV5-5 and TRBJ2-2; a possible D gene is TRBD1 (6 bases). The CDR3 loop spans 14 amino acids. The V end lost 4 bases, the J end lost 5 bases, and 12 bases lay between the germline ends. The germline V gene encodes CDR1 SGHKS and CDR2 YYEKEE (reference sequence). CDR3 coding DNA: TGTGCCAGCAGCCGGACAGAGCAAACCGGGGAGCTGTTTTTT. Translated, it gives CASSRTEQTGELFF.

Turning to this clonotype: A much larger clonotype is one base distant, so this may be a read error. A read error is likely, as this CDR3 ends without the conserved phenylalanine or tryptophan. The V call is TRBV20-1, the J call TRBJ2-3; maybe TRBD2 (5 bases). Trimming left V 6 bases short and J 1 base short, with 14 bases between. From germline, CDR1 is DFQATT and CDR2 SNEGSKA (reference sequence). The CDR3 covers 14 residues. CDR3 nucleotides: TGCAGTGCGGCCTCGGACTCCCGCACAGATACGCAGTATATT. Translated: CSAASDSRTDTQYI.

This clonotype appeared many times. V is TRBV28 and J is TRBJ2-5; 7 bases match TRBD2. The germline CDR1 and CDR2 sequences are MDHEN and SYDVKM. J gave up 5 bases and V 4 bases, and 22 bases lay outside the gene matches. The length of the CDR3 is 19 residues. CDR3 DNA sequence: TGTGCCAGCAGTTCCCCAAGTTGGGGAGGGTTTGGTGGTGTGGAGACCCAGTACTTC. Translation gives CASSSPSWGGFGGVETQYF.

The CDR3 here is CASSLTVVEQYF. The DNA for the CDR3 is TGTGCCAGCAGCCTCACGGTGGTGGAACAGTACTTC. The V gene is TRBV9, the J gene TRBJ2-7; unclear D gene. In germline, CDR1 is SGDLS, CDR2 YYNGEE. Trimming took 4 bases from V and 10 from J, leaving 15 bases between them. This CDR3 contains 12 residues.

This clonotype showed up just a few times. The chain carries TRBV6-6 and TRBJ2-2, with 7 bases aligning to TRBD1. The V gene end was trimmed by 0 bases and the J gene end by 5 bases; junction bases not matched to a gene: 12. There are 18 residues in the CDR3. Germline lookup yields CDR1 MNHNY and CDR2 SVGAGI (reference sequence). CDR3: CASSYSMDRQLFTGELFF. As DNA, the CDR3 is TGTGCCAGCAGTTACTCGATGGACAGGCAATTATTTACCGGGGAGCTGTTTTTT.

In this sample, this clonotype turned up many times. The chain recombines TRBV7-9 with TRBJ2-1; perhaps TRBD1 as D (5 bases). Trimming shortened V by 5 bases and J by 0 bases, and 14 bases separated the two germline ends. The CDR3 contains 16 residues. Germline-derived CDR1 and CDR2 are SEHNR and FQNEAQ (reference sequence). The CDR3 sequence: CASSPPVTVSYNEQFF. The CDR3 bases are TGTGCCAGCAGCCCTCCTGTGACAGTCTCCTACAATGAGCAGTTCTTC.

This chain links TRBV20-1 with TRBJ1-4; D perhaps matches TRBD1 (6 bases). V lost 3 bases, J lost 0 bases, and 29 bases lay in between. Germline V gene data show CDR1 as DFQATT and CDR2 as SNEGSKA (reference sequence). The CDR3 has 21 amino acids. The CDR3 reads CSASRYRPTLGGETTNEKLFF. Written as DNA, the CDR3 is TGCAGTGCTAGCCGATATAGACCGACGCTGGGGGGCGAGACAACTAATGAAAAACTGTTTTTT.

This clonotype was counted a few times. The rearrangement links TRBV20-1 to TRBJ2-3; D might be TRBD2 (6 bases). Deletions cut 2 bases from V and 0 bases from J, with 9 bases between. CDR1 is DFQATT and CDR2 is SNEGSKA in the germline V gene (reference sequence). The CDR3 length is 14 residues. The CDR3, as DNA: TGCAGTGCTAGAAAAGGGACTAGCACAGATACGCAGTATTTT. It specifies CSARKGTSTDTQYF.

The chain employs TRBV24-1 and TRBJ2-7; 9 bases are a match to TRBD1. CDR3 length equals 13 residues. Looked up from germline, CDR1 is KGHDR and CDR2 is SFDVKD. V was pared by 6 bases and J by 6 bases, with 5 bases of the junction left unmatched. The CDR3 sequence is CATSPGQGGEQYF. CDR3 nucleotides: TGTGCCACCAGTCCGGGACAGGGAGGCGAGCAGTACTTC.

This chain connects TRBV5-4 to TRBJ2-3, with TRBD2 matching over 9 bases. Germline CDR1 is SGHNT and CDR2 is YYREEE (reference sequence). The CDR3 is 15 residues long. V lost 4 bases to trimming and J lost 4 bases; unmatched junction nucleotides: 7. DNA of the CDR3: TGTGCCAGCAGCCCGAAGGGCGGGGGGGCAGATACGCAGTATTTT. Its protein is CASSPKGGGADTQYF.

This clonotype was observed a handful of times. The chain employs TRBV30 and TRBJ1-2; D may be TRBD1 (6 bases). The CDR3 has 13 residues. Germline lookup yields CDR1 GTSNPN and CDR2 SVGIG (reference sequence). V shed 0 bases and J shed 5 bases, with 10 bases lying between them. CDR3 in amino acids: CAWSVQGIYGYTF. The CDR3 coding sequence is TGTGCCTGGAGTGTACAGGGAATATATGGCTACACCTTC.

This clonotype appeared many times. DNA for the CDR3: TGTGCCAGCAGTGCCAGTACCCCGGGCCAAGGAAACACCATATATTTT. Its protein product is CASSASTPGQGNTIYF. The chain links TRBV2 to TRBJ1-3; D not resolved. The germline gives CDR1 SNHLY, CDR2 FYNNEI. V lost 4 bases and J lost 4, with 17 bases in between. The CDR3 consists of 16 residues.

This clonotype has only a few counts. This sequence joins TRBV5-4 and TRBJ1-4; TRBD1 might be the D (5 bases). V lost 3 bases to trimming and J lost 7 bases, with 13 bases between them. This CDR3 comprises 14 residues. The germline gives CDR1 SGHNT, CDR2 YYREEE (reference sequence). The CDR3 protein is CASSWRGEGEKLFF. Here the CDR3 DNA reads TGTGCCAGCAGCTGGAGGGGCGAAGGTGAAAAACTGTTTTTT.

The sample holds a few counts of this clonotype. The CDR3 DNA reads as TGTGCCAGCAGCTTTAGCCCTAGCGGGGAATACGAGCAGTACGTC. It specifies CASSFSPSGEYEQYV. The V call is TRBV7-2, the J call TRBJ2-7; TRBD2 agrees at 9 bases. J was trimmed by 4 bases and V by 3 bases; bases with no gene match: 7. Looked up from germline, CDR1 is SGHTA and CDR2 is FQGNSA. This CDR3 has 15 residues.

The table lists this clonotype with many counts. J is TRBJ2-2 and V is TRBV4-2; possibly TRBD2 for D (6 bases). Trimming shortened V by 1 base and J by 6 bases, and 18 bases separated the two germline ends. This CDR3 has 17 residues. Germline V lookup: CDR1 LGHNA, CDR2 YNFKEQ. The CDR3 sequence: CASSQALAGPRSGELFF. As DNA, the CDR3 is TGTGCCAGCAGCCAAGCCCTTGCGGGGCCCCGTTCCGGGGAGCTGTTTTTT.

This clonotype was counted at least ten times. The chain has TRBV20-1 and TRBJ2-5, with D possibly being TRBD1 or TRBD2 (6 bases each). Germline CDR1 and CDR2: DFQATT and SNEGSKA (reference sequence). Between the trimmed V and J ends, which lost 4 bases and 3 bases, there was a span of 15 bases. The CDR3 is made up of 14 amino acids. This chain's CDR3 is CSATPTGAKETQYF. The CDR3 nucleotides are TGCAGTGCTACACCTACGGGGGCAAAAGAGACCCAGTACTTC.

This clonotype was detected many times. The genes are TRBV20-1 and TRBJ2-3; 9 nucleotides line up with TRBD1. This CDR3 comprises 15 residues. The J segment lost 2 bases and the V segment lost 6 bases, leaving 9 bases of the junction unmatched. The V gene's germline CDR1 is DFQATT and CDR2 SNEGSKA (reference sequence). The CDR3 loop is CSANGQGTNTDTQYF. The CDR3 coding sequence is TGCAGTGCAAACGGACAGGGGACGAACACAGATACGCAGTATTTT.

This clonotype was counted many times. V gene TRBV5-4 combines with J gene TRBJ2-5; 10 positions match TRBD2. The junction had 11 bases not matched to a gene; V was cut back by 5 bases and J by 4 bases. Germline CDR1 reads SGHNT; CDR2 reads YYREEE (reference sequence). There are 16 residues in the CDR3. Here the CDR3 DNA reads TGTGCCAGCAGGAAGGCTAGCGGGGGTATATTAGAGACCCAGTACTTC. Its translation is CASRKASGGILETQYF.

Details on this clonotype: One junction end does not reproduce the germline sequence, and a read error may be involved. V is TRBV3-1 and J is TRBJ2-5, with 8 bases identical to TRBD1. The CDR3 runs 20 residues. CDR1 is LGHDT, CDR2 YNNKEL, per germline (reference sequence). This CDR3 reads CARSQEARHRGALDPEIQYF. The CDR3 region has the DNA TGTGCGAGAAGCCAAGAAGCCCGGCACAGGGGGGCGCTAGATCCCGAGATCCAGTACTTC.

At least ten counts were recorded for this clonotype. The V and J genes are TRBV5-8 and TRBJ2-7, with D hard to call. V was clipped by 3 bases and J by 3 bases, with 13 bases between them. The germline V gene has CDR1 SGHTS and CDR2 YDEGEE. This CDR3 spans 14 amino acids. The CDR3 sequence is CASSSVGPYYEQYF. DNA of the CDR3: TGTGCCAGCAGCTCGGTAGGACCCTACTACGAGCAGTACTTC.

This clonotype was observed a handful of times. The chain couples TRBV7-3 to TRBJ2-3; D gene uncertain. The germline V gene has CDR1 SGHTA and CDR2 FQGTGA. The CDR3 is made up of 13 amino acids. The V gene lost 5 bases and the J gene lost 7 bases, with 13 bases spanning the gap. The CDR3 sequence: CASSREKLNTQYF. Written as DNA, the CDR3 is TGTGCCAGCAGCCGCGAAAAGCTAAATACGCAGTATTTT.

J is TRBJ2-3 and V is TRBV3-1; possible D gene TRBD2, 5 bases. Germline V gene data show CDR1 as LGHDT and CDR2 as YNNKEL (reference sequence). This CDR3 region has 12 residues. V was clipped by 6 bases and J by 6 bases, with 10 bases between them. The CDR3 nucleotides are TGTGCCAGCAGGCTAACGGGGGATACGCAGTATTTT. This encodes CASRLTGDTQYF.

This chain connects TRBV6-2 or TRBV6-3 to TRBJ2-3; TRBD1 matches 8 bases. The CDR3 has 15 amino acids. The V segment lost 5 bases and the J segment 0 bases; nucleotides outside the gene matches: 4. Germline CDR1 reads MNHEY; CDR2 reads SVGEGT. The CDR3 DNA follows: TGTGCCAGCAGTGACGGGACAGGAAGCACAGATACGCAGTATTTT. Protein product: CASSDGTGSTDTQYF.

This clonotype appeared many times. The CDR3 reads CASSNIGYTF. The CDR3 region has the DNA TGTGCCAGCAGTAACATTGGCTACACCTTC. The chain recombines TRBV12-3 or TRBV12-4 with TRBJ1-2; no reliable D call. CDR3 size: 10 residues. Trimming left V 5 bases short and J 7 bases short, with 5 bases between.